This T cell receptor beta chain originates from a study of shared clonotypes between healthy human individuals. About this clone: Its antigen is still unknown.

It was CD45RO-negative cells, positively selected for CCR7, that made up naive CD8 cells, with terminally differentiated effector memory CD45RA+ cells excluded. V was cut by 2 bases and J by 1 base, with 14 bases left in between. Germline V lookup: CDR1 MDHEN, CDR2 SYDVKM. The CDR3 is made up of 16 amino acids. Overall study results and limits: A handful of donors had approximately 4.6% of their naive CD4 clonotypes in common.

The run depth of the assay was deep. Using immunoSEQ multiplex PCR, the repertoire was profiled, and TCRdb retains in-frame clones only, with some absent. The sample includes around 2,100,000 clones, around 96% of them seen just once. The V call is TRBV28, the J call TRBJ2-5, with D perhaps matching TRBD1 (5 bases). The sequenced sample consisted of naive CD8+ T cells sorted from blood. The sequence came from a young man in good health. As DNA, the CDR3 is TGTGCCAGCAGTTTAGAGGTCAGGGCTGCCCAAGAGACCCAGTACTTC. It yields the protein CASSLEVRAAQETQYF.